This section outlines one T cell receptor beta chain sequence together with its context. This clonotype was seen many times. Its antigen target is currently unknown. Base qualities are not provided; no much larger clone lies one nucleotide away. A case-control design nested within a healthcare worker cohort in London, UK, was used, with weekly nasopharyngeal swab PCR tests and blood sampling performed. Between 23 and 31 March 2020, the week of the UK lockdown, healthcare workers were enrolled and then followed up weekly for as long as 16 weeks. The sample is drawn from a study of early T cells in non-severe SARS-CoV-2 infection (dated by TCRdb to 2020 to 2023). About the investigation overall: TCR sequencing used bulk RNA from unsorted whole blood, so alpha and beta chains could not be paired.

The paper's findings and limits, for the study overall: VDJdb matching was skewed toward anti-spike CD8 responses and likely underestimated virus-specific expansions by missing private and CD4 specificities.

Library preparation used 5' RACE. The sequencer listed for this sample is NextSeq 500. To correct for sequencing error and PCR bias, the TCR library protocol tagged individual cDNA molecules with unique molecular identifiers. Both TCR alpha and beta chains were sequenced, and tight co-correlation was observed between alpha and beta sequence abundances in each sample. The authors processed their data as follows. Decombinator V4 was used to annotate the V gene, J gene and CDR3 of the TCR sequences. Expanded TCRs were defined as changing significantly between any two time points under a Poisson model with p below 0.0001. TCR abundances were normalised to the total number of TCRs sequenced per sample and were expressed as counts per million. TRAV1-2 paired with TRAJ12, TRAJ20 or TRAJ33 defined MAIT TCRs, while TRAV10 paired with TRAJ18 defined iNKT TCRs. VDJdb, accessed 1 November 2021, was searched for CMV, EBV and SARS-CoV-2 annotated TCRs, with TCRs annotated for multiple antigens excluded. In TCRdb, the public reads were trimmed at Q25 with fastp and aligned with MiXCR, with productive beta chains retained. Identical CDR3 protein sequences are pooled into one entry, listed with their most common genes and DNA. The V and J calls, along with clone size, are taken from TCRdb and not from the paper's own processing. This sample lists tens of thousands of distinct CDR3 sequences; 5.3% were detected once. The ten largest clones capture less than 5% of the sample.

The germline V gene (reference sequence) gives CDR1 as DFQATT and CDR2 as SNEGSKA. V sheds 3 bases and J sheds 3 bases, leaving 6 bases between their ends. The CDR3 runs 12 amino acids, cysteine and phenylalanine included. The entry retains the CDR3 DNA only, 36 bases that are in frame from base 1. The receptor's source is an adult who was a healthcare worker with PCR-confirmed SARS-CoV-2 infection or an uninfected control (not recorded which). The sequence is built from TRBV20-1 and TRBJ1-3; the D gene remains uncertain. Sample: whole blood. The sequenced DNA is TGCAGTGCTAGCGCCAGTGGAAACACCATATATTTT. Its translation reads: CSASASGNTIYF.